Following are 26 T cell receptor beta chains from one sample sequenced in a study of cytomegalovirus exposure and HLA in healthy donors. The PCR made use of 60 Vbeta and 13 Jbeta primers. Libraries were prepared by immunoSEQ multiplex PCR; TCRdb keeps only in-frame clonotypes and omits some of them. The top ten hold 2.5% to 3.5% of the sample, which has 140,000 to 150,000 clones, 78% seen once. Specimen: PBMCs. These receptors were collected from a female donor in good health and CMV-seronegative.

The chain employs TRBV4-2 and TRBJ1-5; D is ambiguous. The CDR3 spans 17 residues. Trimming removed 4 bases from V and 5 bases from J, with 21 bases in between. The germline gives CDR1 LGHNA, CDR2 YNFKEQ. The CDR3 spells CASSRLQTGEGDQPQHF. The DNA of the CDR3 is TGTGCCAGCAGCCGACTACAGACCGGGGAGGGCGATCAGCCCCAGCATTTT.

This chain links TRBV7-8 with TRBJ2-3; 10 bases are shared with TRBD2. The CDR3 has 16 residues. Germline loops: CDR1 SGHVS, CDR2 FQNEAQ. V shed 5 bases and J 1 base; nucleotides not matched to a gene: 6. The CDR3 region is CASSATLAGGTDTQYF. CDR3 DNA: TGTGCCAGCAGCGCTACCCTAGCGGGGGGCACAGATACGCAGTATTTT.

This clone was counted between two and nine times. Here the CDR3 DNA reads TGCGCCAGCAGCGACGTCAAGAGGGGGCCCGAAAAACTGTTTTTT. As protein: CASSDVKRGPEKLFF. The rearrangement uses TRBV4-1 and TRBJ1-4, with 7 positions matching TRBD1. The CDR3 is 15 amino acids. V lost 5 bases, J lost 8 bases, and 11 bases stayed unmatched. Germline values: CDR1 MGHRA, CDR2 YSYEKL.

V gene TRBV9 combines with J gene TRBJ1-5; D is ambiguous. Per germline, CDR1 SGDLS and CDR2 YYNGEE. Trimming left V 4 bases short and J 7 bases short, with 15 bases between. The CDR3 has 14 residues. The CDR3, as DNA: TGTGCCAGCAGCATTGGGAGAGGATCCCAGCCCCAGCATTTT. Translated, it gives CASSIGRGSQPQHF.

The chain joins TRBV5-1 to TRBJ1-4; weak D call: TRBD1 (6 bases). V lost 4 bases and J lost 8, with 21 bases in between. Germline CDR1 is SGHRS and CDR2 is YFSETQ. This CDR3 comprises 16 residues. Here the CDR3 reads CASSVVQGGAWEKLFF. The CDR3 DNA reads as TGCGCCAGCAGCGTCGTACAGGGAGGGGCCTGGGAAAAACTGTTTTTT.

V gene TRBV9 combines with J gene TRBJ1-5; the match to TRBD1 covers 7 bases. V gave up 4 bases and J gave up 3 bases; unmatched junction bases: 4. The CDR3 runs 14 residues. Germline loops: CDR1 SGDLS, CDR2 YYNGEE. DNA of the CDR3: TGTGCCAGCAGCTTAGGGACAGTCAATCAGCCCCAGCATTTT. It translates to CASSLGTVNQPQHF. The whole variable domain, remainder taken from reference TRBV9 and TRBJ1-5, is DSGVTQTPKHLITATGQRVTLRCSPRSGDLSVYWYQQSLDQGLQFLIQYYNGEERAKGNILERFSAQQFPDLHSELNLSSLELGDSALYFCASSLGTVNQPQHFGDGTRLSIL.

The chain recombines TRBV6-6 with TRBJ2-3; 7 bases are shared with TRBD2. Germline V gene data show CDR1 as MNHNY and CDR2 as SVGAGI (reference sequence). The CDR3 loop spans 13 amino acids. J gave up 4 bases and V 2 bases, and 0 bases lay outside the gene matches. The CDR3 loop is CASSYGGADTQYF. The CDR3 DNA reads as TGTGCCAGCAGTTACGGGGGGGCAGATACGCAGTATTTT.

V usage is TRBV29-1 and J usage is TRBJ1-1, with D unclear. The V end lost 4 bases, the J end lost 2 bases, and 5 bases lay between the germline ends. CDR3 length: 11 residues. In germline, CDR1 is SQVTM, CDR2 ANQGSEA. The CDR3 DNA reads as TGCAGCGTTGTAGTAAACACTGAAGCTTTCTTT. It codes for CSVVVNTEAFF.

The rearrangement joins TRBV7-2 to TRBJ2-2; 14 bases map to TRBD2. Germline V CDR1 and CDR2: SGHTA, FQGNSA. After removal of 5 bases from V and 4 bases from J, the junction contained 3 bases not matched to a gene. The CDR3 runs 16 residues. The CDR3 DNA reads TGTGCCAGCAGCCAGACTAGCGGGAGGGGCACCGGGGAGCTGTTTTTT. This gives the protein CASSQTSGRGTGELFF.

This rearrangement joins TRBV28 to TRBJ1-2, with D possibly TRBD1 on 5 matching bases. CDR1 MDHEN and CDR2 SYDVKM come from the germline V gene. V lost 5 bases and J 8 bases, leaving 27 bases between the germline ends. The CDR3 consists of 17 residues. CDR3 loop: CASSSPGPGGVSGGYTF. CDR3 coding DNA: TGTGCCAGCAGTAGCCCGGGGCCGGGAGGTGTGTCGGGGGGCTACACCTTC.

Details on this clone: The junction departs from the called germline gene at one end, perhaps through a read error. The V call is TRBV6-1, the J call TRBJ2-7; 11 bases align to TRBD2. Germline V gene sequence: CDR1 MNHNS, CDR2 SASEGT. The CDR3 totals 11 residues. CDR3 residues: CASSAGLADNF. In DNA, the CDR3 is TGTGCCAGCAGTGCGGGACTAGCGGATAACTTC.

This chain's CDR3 is CASSILTGEGEAFF. The CDR3 DNA sequence: TGTGCCAGTAGTATCCTGACAGGGGAGGGCGAGGCTTTCTTT. The J gene is TRBJ1-1, the V gene TRBV19; TRBD1 aligns across 8 bases. V trimming: 3 bases; J trimming: 11 bases; junction bases outside the gene matches: 11. The CDR3 length is 14 residues. Looked up from germline, CDR1 is LNHDA and CDR2 is SQIVND (reference sequence).

The rearrangement joins TRBV28 to TRBJ1-4; TRBD1 matches 9 bases. The junction had 21 bases not matched to a gene; V was cut back by 6 bases and J by 10 bases. Germline loops: CDR1 MDHEN, CDR2 SYDVKM. The CDR3 spans 18 residues. In nucleotides, the CDR3 is TGTGCCAGCAGGGACAACAGGGGGCAAATGGATCCCTCCGGAAAACTGTTTTTT. It translates to CASRDNRGQMDPSGKLFF.

In its sample, this clone was seen once. The rearrangement links TRBV28 to TRBJ2-6; D remains unclear. Trimming pared 5 bases from V and 4 bases from J, leaving 27 bases between. The length of the CDR3 is 20 residues. Germline CDR1 is MDHEN and CDR2 is SYDVKM. The CDR3 nucleotides are TGTGCCAGCAGTCCCTTTCTCCGGTCTTGGTGGTCGTCAGGGGCCAACGTCCTGACTTTC. Its protein product is CASSPFLRSWWSSGANVLTF. The whole variable domain, remainder taken from reference TRBV28 and TRBJ2-6, is DVKVTQSSRYLVKRTGEKVFLECVQDMDHENMFWYRQDPGLGLRLIYFSYDVKMKEKGDIPEGYSVSREKKERFSLILESASTNQTSMYLCASSPFLRSWWSSGANVLTFGAGSRLTVL.

The chain joins TRBV25-1 to TRBJ1-1; D gene ambiguous. Germline V gives CDR1 MGHDK, CDR2 SYGVNS. CDR3 length: 10 amino acids. Between the trimmed V and J ends, which lost 7 bases and 6 bases, there was a span of 6 bases. The CDR3, as DNA: TGTGCCAGCATGGAGTCTGAAGCTTTCTTT. Its translation: CASMESEAFF.

This chain uses TRBV29-1 with TRBJ2-2; 7 nucleotides align to TRBD1. CDR3 length: 17 residues. J gave up 3 bases and V 4 bases, and 14 bases lay outside the gene matches. Germline V CDR1 and CDR2: SQVTM, ANQGSEA. The CDR3 is CSVVFVGGQRDTGELFF. The CDR3, as DNA: TGCAGCGTTGTTTTCGTTGGGGGACAGCGAGACACCGGGGAGCTGTTTTTT.

The chain couples TRBV5-3 to TRBJ1-2; 10 positions match TRBD1. TRBV5-3 carries the ORF label, with uncertain function. The CDR3 contains 17 residues. V dropped 2 bases and J dropped 8; count of bases not matched to a gene: 15. CDR3 loop: CARSLIRYGTGDSGYTF. DNA of the CDR3: TGTGCCAGAAGCTTAATCCGGTACGGGACAGGGGATTCAGGCTACACCTTC.

In its sample, this clone was seen once. The V gene is TRBV15, the J gene TRBJ1-1; D is perhaps TRBD1 (6 bases). CDR1 and CDR2 from the germline V gene are LNHNV and YYDKDF (reference sequence). There are 12 residues in the CDR3. The germline V and J ends were trimmed by 9 bases and 5 bases, with 13 bases remaining between them. The DNA of the CDR3 is TGTGCCACAAGCGACAGGTGGACTGAAGCTTTCTTT. It yields the protein CATSDRWTEAFF.

The V gene is TRBV5-1, the J gene TRBJ2-7; D may be TRBD2 (6 bases). V was trimmed by 2 bases and J by 4 bases, leaving 13 bases between them. Germline V gene lookup returns CDR1 SGHRS and CDR2 YFSETQ. The CDR3 contains 14 residues. In DNA form, the CDR3 reads TGCGCCAGCAGCTTCGGAGGGCCGGGATACGAGCAGTACTTC. Protein: CASSFGGPGYEQYF.

The CDR3 protein is CASKAGYYNEQFF. In nucleotides, the CDR3 is TGTGCCAGCAAGGCGGGGTACTACAATGAGCAGTTCTTC. The chain employs TRBV7-9 and TRBJ2-1; D might be TRBD2 (6 bases). CDR1 and CDR2 (germline): SEHNR, FQNEAQ (reference sequence). The CDR3 runs 13 residues. V lost 7 bases to trimming and J lost 3 bases, with 10 bases between them.

CDR3 amino acids: CASSLAPSGLPYEQYF. CDR3 in DNA: TGTGCCAGCAGCTTAGCCCCTAGCGGCCTACCCTACGAGCAGTACTTC. The rearrangement links TRBV7-9 to TRBJ2-7; 7 bases are a match to TRBD2. Germline CDR1 reads SEHNR; CDR2 reads FQNEAQ (reference sequence). This CDR3 has 16 residues. J was trimmed by 2 bases and V by 0 bases; bases with no gene match: 7. Together with reference TRBV7-9 and TRBJ2-7, the CDR3 gives the full variable domain: DTGVSQNPRHKITKRGQNVTFRCDPISEHNRLYWYRQTLGQGPEFLTYFQNEAQLEKSRLLSDRFSAERPKGSFSTLEIQRTEQGDSAMYLCASSLAPSGLPYEQYFGPGTRLTVT.

This sequence joins TRBV4-1 and TRBJ2-1; no firm D call. CDR1 and CDR2 (germline): MGHRA, YSYEKL. CDR3 size: 17 residues. The ends were cut back, 4 bases at V and 8 bases at J, with 24 bases in the middle. The CDR3 reads CASSPNPYATSFDEQFF. The CDR3 DNA reads TGCGCCAGCAGCCCGAATCCCTATGCCACCTCATTTGATGAGCAGTTCTTC.

The rearrangement uses TRBV4-2 and TRBJ1-5; 9 nucleotides align to TRBD1. Germline V gene sequence: CDR1 LGHNA, CDR2 YNFKEQ. With 2 bases clipped from V and 6 bases from J, the junction kept 5 bases outside the gene matches. The CDR3 loop spans 15 amino acids. The CDR3 region is CASSQIGQGSQPQHF. The CDR3 coding sequence is TGTGCCAGCAGCCAAATCGGACAGGGGAGTCAGCCCCAGCATTTT.

The chain combines TRBV20-1 with TRBJ1-1, with 8 nucleotides matching TRBD1. V was pared by 3 bases and J by 11 bases, with 2 bases of the junction left unmatched. The CDR3 has 10 amino acids. CDR1 and CDR2 (germline): DFQATT, SNEGSKA (reference sequence). This CDR3 is CSARDREAFF. The CDR3 DNA reads TGCAGTGCTAGGGACAGGGAGGCTTTCTTT.

About this clone itself: The sample contains more than one DNA sequence encoding this CDR3. The CDR3: CASSQDTGPWGYTF. The CDR3 nucleotides are TGCGCCAGCAGCCAAGATACAGGCCCCTGGGGCTACACCTTC. V and J are TRBV4-1 and TRBJ1-2, with D perhaps matching TRBD1 (5 bases). The germline V and J ends were trimmed by 0 bases and 8 bases, with 13 bases remaining between them. Per the germline V gene, CDR1 is MGHRA and CDR2 is YSYEKL. The CDR3 length is 14 residues.

The chain recombines TRBV6-5 with TRBJ2-7; 8 bases align to TRBD2. J was trimmed by 4 bases and V by 2 bases; bases with no gene match: 4. This CDR3 contains 14 residues. Germline assignment: CDR1 MNHEY and CDR2 SVGAGI. The CDR3 DNA is TGTGCCAGCAGTTACGCACCGGGGGGGTACGAGCAGTACTTC. Its translation: CASSYAPGGYEQYF.